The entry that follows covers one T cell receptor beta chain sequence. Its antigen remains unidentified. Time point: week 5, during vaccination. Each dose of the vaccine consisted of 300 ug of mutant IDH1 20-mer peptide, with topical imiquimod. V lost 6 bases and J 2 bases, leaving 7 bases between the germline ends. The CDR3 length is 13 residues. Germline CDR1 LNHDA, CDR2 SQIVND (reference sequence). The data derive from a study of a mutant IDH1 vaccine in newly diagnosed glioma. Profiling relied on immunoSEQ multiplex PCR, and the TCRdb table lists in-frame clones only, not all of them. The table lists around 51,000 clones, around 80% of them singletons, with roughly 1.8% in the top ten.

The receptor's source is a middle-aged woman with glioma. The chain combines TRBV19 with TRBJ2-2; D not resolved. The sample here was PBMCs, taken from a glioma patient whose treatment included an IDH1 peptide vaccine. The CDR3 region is CASSGFNTGELFF. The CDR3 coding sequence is TGTGCCAGTAGCGGTTTCAACACCGGGGAGCTGTTTTTT.